This TCR beta chain is drawn from a study of blood T cell repertoires in COVID-19. Study-level information: In each case, the material was cDNA or gDNA derived from T cells, B-cell-depleted T cells, or PBMCs.

Clinical history as reported by participants underpinned cohort assignment. All recovered Cohort 3 donors got two negative PCRs, got clearance, or saw symptom resolution. Methods used by the authors: Estimates of nucleated cell counts were drawn from the amplification of reference gene primers. TCRdb's table, derived via immunoSEQ multiplex PCR, lists solely in-frame clones and lacks some. V and J calls and clone size are as listed in that table; D and trimming were resolved from the DNA. The sample lists 250,000 to 300,000 clones; roughly 89% were seen once. The CDR3 sequence is 15 residues long. Germline CDR1 reads SEHNR; CDR2 reads FQNEAQ (reference sequence). V lost 8 bases, J lost 3 bases, and 7 bases stayed unmatched.

The rearrangement uses TRBV7-9 and TRBJ2-7, with 13 bases that match TRBD2. The TCR sequence derives from a woman aged 60-75 years who had recovered from COVID-19. What was sequenced was PBMCs or T cells enriched from blood (not recorded which). CDR3 nucleotides: TGTGCCAGCTCCGGGACTAGCGGGGAATACTACGAGCAGTACTTC. The encoded protein is CASSGTSGEYYEQYF. The complete variable domain, with remaining parts taken from reference TRBV7-9 and TRBJ2-7, reads DTGVSQNPRHKITKRGQNVTFRCDPISEHNRLYWYRQTLGQGPEFLTYFQNEAQLEKSRLLSDRFSAERPKGSFSTLEIQRTEQGDSAMYLCASSGTSGEYYEQYFGPGTRLTVT.